Below, one TCR beta chain is given with its context. The data are from a study of blood T cell repertoires in COVID-19. V lost 1 base and J lost 0; bases outside the gene matches: 14. The CDR3 contains 22 residues. Germline V gene data show CDR1 as MNHEY and CDR2 as SMNVEV (reference sequence). Clones were read by immunoSEQ multiplex PCR, and TCRdb kept only the in-frame ones, dropping some. The profile shows approximately 180,000 clones, roughly 89% of them singletons. This receptor was obtained from a woman in her 70s with COVID-19, enrolled during active disease. The chain has TRBV27 and TRBJ2-6; TRBD2 agrees at 11 bases. Sequencing was carried out using peripheral blood. The DNA of the CDR3 is TGTGCCAGCAGTTTATTACCCCCCCTAGCGGGAGGACTAAGCTCTGGGGCCAACGTCCTGACTTTC. It translates to CASSLLPPLAGGLSSGANVLTF.